The text below deals with one T cell receptor beta chain. Its antigen remains unknown. The PCR employed 60 Vbeta primers together with 13 Jbeta primers. Method: immunoSEQ multiplex PCR; TCRdb's copy keeps in-frame clones and lacks some. The profile shows approximately 92,000 clones, just under 70% of them singletons. This specimen comes from a study of cytomegalovirus exposure and HLA in healthy donors. Notes on the study in general: Reports described diagnosis of cytomegalovirus status by the classifier as highly specific and sensitive. For TCR beta chains, V- and J-gene trimming was later linked to a missense DCLRE1C variant. CMV serostatus was the only immune exposure information that was available.

The CDR3 is 14 residues long. Germline V gives CDR1 SGHDN, CDR2 FVKESK. Trimming stripped 3 bases from V and 5 bases from J, with 13 bases between. The rearrangement joins TRBV14 to TRBJ2-5; perhaps TRBD2 as D (5 bases). The TCR was taken from a man aged 45-60 years in good health and CMV-seronegative. The sequenced sample consisted of PBMCs. CDR3 DNA sequence: TGTGCCAGCAGCCAGGGGAGTTTGAGGGAGACCCAGTACTTC. Amino acid sequence: CASSQGSLRETQYF.